This T cell receptor (beta chain) came from a study of T cell changes during pregnancy in multiple sclerosis (dated by TCRdb to between 2018 and 2021). Background for the entire study: The study examined how the T cell repertoire changed over the course of pregnancy in women with multiple sclerosis.

The method was the immunoSEQ multiplex PCR assay. In its TCRdb copy, this immuneACCESS table keeps in-frame sequences only and misses some clones. Where compared with another copy, unresolved V genes explain less than half of these, and the others have no known cause. The sample profile shows approximately 70,000 clones; about 92% of them were found once. Of the sample, more than 0.9% falls within the top ten clones. With respect to this clone: Its specific antigen is unknown. No much larger clone is present one base from it, and per-base qualities are unavailable.

The CDR3 measures 13 amino acids from cysteine to phenylalanine. The only DNA kept is the CDR3, 39 bases in frame from the first base. CDR1 is given as SQVTM and CDR2 as ANQGSEA, both from the germline V gene. Ends trimmed: V by 6 bases, J by 2 bases; bases unmatched to a gene: 5. The sequencing here drew on peripheral blood, taken in the third trimester of pregnancy. Recombination connected TRBV29-1 to TRBJ2-3; a stretch of 7 junction bases matches TRBD1. This TCR was sampled from a female donor with multiple sclerosis, enrolled in a pregnancy study. The nucleotides read TGCAGCGTCCCGGGACAGCTCACAGATACGCAGTATTTT. This is translated as CSVPGQLTDTQYF.